These T cell receptor beta chains were read from a single sample in a study of blood T cell repertoires in COVID-19. Profiling relied on immunoSEQ multiplex PCR, and the TCRdb table lists in-frame clones only, not all of them. This table holds about 120,000 clones, about 89% found once. Sequenced: peripheral blood. These receptors were collected from a human donor with acute or convalescent COVID-19. The donor label of this sample is uncertain. CDR3s leave out the opening cysteine and the closing phenylalanine or tryptophan. Fields, in order: CDR3 length, clone size, V gene, CDR3 protein. Clone size appears in some rows only: once, few, many, or a class for an expanded clone.

12 | - | TRBV2 | ASSDRGRHNEQF
15 | - | TRBV18 | ASSPSATQVRLGEQY
12 | - | TRBV6-5 | ASKGSFRDPEAF
13 | once | TRBV25-1 | ASSLTGSSYNEQF
10 | - | TRBV30 | AWSQGTGELF
13 | - | TRBV28 | ASSPPMAVSYEQY
13 | - | TRBV28 | ASSRRASGRREQY
12 | - | TRBV18 | ASSPRYSNQPQH
15 | - | TRBV10-3 | AISSERGGPNTGELF
14 | - | TRBV30 | AWSVGRYRANYGYT